Listed here are 17 T cell receptor beta chains from one sample, sequenced in a study of patients and donors after allogeneic stem cell transplantation. TCRdb re-derived calls from the RT-PCR reads in MiXCR, one entry per CDR3 protein. Altogether approximately 200,000 distinct CDR3 sequences are present, 35% to 45% being singletons, with the ten largest covering roughly 11%. The sequenced sample consisted of blood, either unsorted or a sorted T cell fraction (not recorded which). The receptor source for this set is a human donor who was either an allogeneic HSCT recipient or a stem cell or donor lymphocyte infusion donor (not recorded which). It is not recorded whose cells these are; they may come from a transplant donor.

The rearrangement joins TRBV12-3 or TRBV12-4 to TRBJ1-1; D is uncertain. The ends were cut back, 5 bases at V and 6 bases at J, with 7 bases in the middle. The CDR3 is 11 amino acids. The CDR3 nucleotides read TGTGCCAGCAGTGCCCTTCCTGAAGCTTTCTTT. Translation gives CASSALPEAFF.

The chain is built from TRBV20-1 and TRBJ2-7; perhaps TRBD2 as D (6 bases). Germline-derived CDR1 and CDR2 are DFQATT and SNEGSKA (reference sequence). V was cut by 2 bases and J by 2 bases, with 13 bases left in between. The CDR3 totals 14 residues. The CDR3 spells CSARPGLQTYEQYF. The CDR3, as DNA: TGCAGTGCTAGACCGGGACTCCAAACCTACGAGCAGTACTTC.

This clonotype was counted many times. The genes are TRBV12-3 or TRBV12-4 and TRBJ2-3, with D hard to call. The CDR3 is 12 residues long. V shed 3 bases and J shed 0 bases, with 1 base lying between them. CDR3 region: CASSFSTDTQYF. CDR3 sequence (DNA): TGTGCCAGCAGTTTTAGCACAGATACGCAGTATTTT.

This clonotype was counted between two and nine times. This chain connects TRBV20-1 to TRBJ1-4; D gene ambiguous. Germline CDR1 is DFQATT and CDR2 is SNEGSKA (reference sequence). This CDR3 has 13 residues. Deletions cut 3 bases from V and 5 bases from J, with 10 bases between. The CDR3 region has the DNA TGCAGTGCTAGCGGGTTCCAAAATGAAAAACTGTTTTTT. This encodes CSASGFQNEKLFF.

The chain combines TRBV7-9 with TRBJ1-5; tentative D call: TRBD1 (6 bases). V lost 5 bases to trimming and J lost 6 bases, with 17 bases between them. Per germline, CDR1 SEHNR and CDR2 FQNEAQ (reference sequence). The CDR3 covers 15 residues. CDR3 nucleotide sequence: TGTGCCAGCAGCCAAGGGGGTACAGGGCCTCAGCCCCAGCATTTT. It codes for CASSQGGTGPQPQHF.

The chain recombines TRBV12-3 or TRBV12-4 with TRBJ2-7; D is undetermined. The V end lost 3 bases, the J end lost 2 bases, and 5 bases lay between the germline ends. The CDR3 spans 12 residues. CDR3 region: CASSLITYEQYF. The DNA of the CDR3 is TGTGCCAGCAGTTTGATTACCTACGAGCAGTACTTC.

This clonotype was recorded a few times. V is TRBV19 and J is TRBJ1-1; D unclear. V was pared by 5 bases and J by 1 base, with 20 bases between. CDR1 LNHDA and CDR2 SQIVND come from the germline V gene (reference sequence). The CDR3 runs to 17 residues. The CDR3 loop is CASSPTPPGFRNTEAFF. The DNA for the CDR3 is TGTGCCAGTAGTCCCACTCCCCCCGGGTTTCGGAACACTGAAGCTTTCTTT.

The rearrangement links TRBV28 to TRBJ2-2; tentative D call: TRBD1 (5 bases). Trimming pared 6 bases from V and 3 bases from J, leaving 11 bases between. The germline CDR1 and CDR2 sequences are MDHEN and SYDVKM. The CDR3 contains 14 residues. CDR3 residues: CASSYPRDTGELFF. The CDR3 nucleotides are TGTGCCAGCAGCTACCCCAGGGACACCGGGGAGCTGTTTTTT.

The chain has TRBV28 and TRBJ2-7, with TRBD2 identical over 12 bases. Germline V gene sequence: CDR1 MDHEN, CDR2 SYDVKM. Germline trimming cut 2 bases from V and 7 bases from J; bases unmatched to any gene: 6. The CDR3 has 15 residues. Here the CDR3 DNA reads TGTGCCAGCAGTTTAACTAGCGGGGGGCAGGGGGAGCAGTACTTC. It codes for CASSLTSGGQGEQYF.

This clonotype has only a few counts. This rearrangement joins TRBV5-1 to TRBJ2-3; TRBD1 agrees at 7 bases. V shed 4 bases and J 0 bases; nucleotides not matched to a gene: 5. The CDR3 covers 15 residues. Germline V lookup: CDR1 SGHRS, CDR2 YFSETQ. CDR3 region: CASSPGQASTDTQYF. CDR3 nucleotide sequence: TGCGCCAGCAGCCCAGGACAGGCTAGCACAGATACGCAGTATTTT.

The CDR3 loop is CSARFPGQRIGEQYF. The CDR3 DNA follows: TGCAGTGCTAGATTTCCGGGACAACGAATTGGAGAGCAGTACTTC. The genes are TRBV20-1 and TRBJ2-7; the D gene is possibly TRBD1 (6 bases). The CDR3 has 15 residues. CDR1 is DFQATT and CDR2 is SNEGSKA in the germline V gene (reference sequence). V was pared by 2 bases and J by 7 bases, with 21 bases between.

J is TRBJ1-3 and V is TRBV18; D remains ambiguous. Germline V gene lookup returns CDR1 KGHSH and CDR2 LQKENI. The CDR3 totals 18 residues. The ends were cut back, 4 bases at V and 0 bases at J, with 19 bases in the middle. The CDR3 region has the DNA TGTGCCAGCTCACTCTTGTCGTTGGAGGGCCTCTCTGGAAACACCATATATTTT. It translates to CASSLLSLEGLSGNTIYF.

The V and J genes are TRBV5-5 and TRBJ1-1; 7 nucleotides match TRBD1. Germline assignment: CDR1 SGHKS and CDR2 YYEKEE (reference sequence). The CDR3 is 13 amino acids. Trimming at V came to 3 bases and at J to 10 bases, leaving 9 bases not matched to a gene. The CDR3 here is CASSSQGVRVAFF. DNA of the CDR3: TGTGCCAGCAGCTCCCAGGGGGTGCGGGTAGCTTTCTTT.

This clonotype showed up just a few times. The V call is TRBV29-1, the J call TRBJ2-5; a weak D match, TRBD2 (5 bases). Germline V lookup: CDR1 SQVTM, CDR2 ANQGSEA. The ends were cut back, 4 bases at V and 10 bases at J, with 16 bases in the middle. The CDR3 covers 12 residues. The CDR3 region has the DNA TGCAGCGTTGGGCGAGAGGATGAGGGCCAGTACTTC. Encoded protein: CSVGREDEGQYF.

The sample holds a few counts of this clonotype. V gene TRBV5-1 combines with J gene TRBJ1-6; 7 bases line up with TRBD1. CDR1 SGHRS and CDR2 YFSETQ come from the germline V gene. The CDR3 is 14 amino acids. The ends lost 4 bases at V and 7 bases at J; junction bases unmatched: 5. CDR3 coding DNA: TGCGCCAGCAGCAGGGACAGATCAAATTCACCCCTCCACTTT. It is translated as CASSRDRSNSPLHF. Filled out from reference TRBV5-1 and TRBJ1-6, the complete variable domain reads KAGVTQTPRYLIKTRGQQVTLSCSPISGHRSVSWYQQTPGQGLQFLFEYFSETQRNKGNFPGRFSGRQFSNSRSEMNVSTLELGDSALYLCASSRDRSNSPLHFGNGTRLTVT.

The chain is built from TRBV18 and TRBJ1-5, with D maybe TRBD1 (5 bases). Trimming shortened V by 4 bases and J by 5 bases, and 9 bases separated the two germline ends. The germline V gene has CDR1 KGHSH and CDR2 LQKENI. CDR3 size: 13 residues. DNA of the CDR3: TGTGCCAGCTCACAAGACAGCCATCAGCCCCAGCATTTT. Amino acid sequence: CASSQDSHQPQHF.

The chain uses TRBV10-3 and TRBJ1-1; the D gene is possibly TRBD1 (6 bases). V shed 3 bases and J shed 1 base, with 12 bases lying between them. Per the germline V gene, CDR1 is ENHRY and CDR2 is SYGVKD. This CDR3 contains 15 residues. DNA for the CDR3: TGTGCCATCAGTGACTTCTACAGGGAGAACACTGAAGCTTTCTTT. It translates to CAISDFYRENTEAFF.